This T cell receptor (beta chain) is from a study of prognosis after radiotherapy for stage I lung cancer. This clonotype came up many times. Amplification of the TCR beta CDR3 (from genomic DNA) was done by two-round multiplex PCR. Amplification during the initial PCR round employed primers specific to each TRBV and TRBJ gene. Universal primers featured in the second PCR round. TCRdb redid the calling of the multiplex PCR reads with MiXCR, one entry per CDR3 protein. The data hold 27,000 or so distinct CDR3 sequences, with roughly 40% observed a single time. Node-negative disease was confirmed in all patients by CT and PET/CT, with no prior chemotherapy, radiotherapy or other malignancies. Sequences were derived from PBMCs, sampled before or after stereotactic body radiation therapy (not recorded which). This receptor was obtained from a donor aged 50 or older with non-small cell lung cancer.

As DNA, the CDR3 is TGCGCCAGCAGTGAGACGGCGGATAGCACAGATACGCAGTATTTT. Protein sequence: CASSETADSTDTQYF. The V gene is TRBV10-2, the J gene TRBJ2-3; D is unclear. V shed 2 bases and J shed 0 bases, with 9 bases lying between them. CDR1 is WSHSY, CDR2 SAAADI, per germline. The CDR3 totals 15 residues.